Below, 23 T cell receptor beta chains from the same sample are listed, as sequenced in a study of beta chain features in type 1 diabetes. Regarding the study as a whole: The study found moderately but significantly shorter TCRB CDR3s in all four CD4+ subsets of Type 1 diabetes patients.

The study reverse transcribed the entire isolated RNA, so it sequenced expressed TCRB transcripts. The assay was immunoSEQ multiplex PCR, and TCRdb's table has in-frame clones only and misses some. Counted here are more than 300,000 clones, about 12% occurring once; the ten biggest clones make up about 0.01%. These receptors are not linked to any known antigen. Material: naive CD4+ T cells from blood. The receptors derive from a woman aged 18-29 years with type 1 diabetes.

The J gene is TRBJ2-2, the V gene TRBV9, with 7 bases that match TRBD1. This CDR3 region has 15 residues. V dropped 3 bases and J dropped 4; count of bases not matched to a gene: 6. Germline loops: CDR1 SGDLS, CDR2 YYNGEE. Here the CDR3 DNA reads TGTGCCAGCAGCGCCAGGGGGTCGGGCACCGGGGAGCTGTTTTTT. Its translation: CASSARGSGTGELFF.

This chain links TRBV5-4 with TRBJ2-7, with D tentatively TRBD2 (5 bases). Germline CDR1 and CDR2: SGHNT and YYREEE (reference sequence). This CDR3 spans 12 amino acids. V was trimmed by 1 base and J by 6 bases, leaving 8 bases between them. The CDR3 DNA reads TGTGCCAGCAGCTTGCCTAGCCGCGAGCAGTACTTC. This translates into CASSLPSREQYF.

This clone was seen only a few times. This sequence joins TRBV5-1 and TRBJ1-4; D is possibly TRBD1 (6 bases). The CDR3 spans 15 residues. Between the trimmed V and J ends, which lost 4 bases and 5 bases, there was a span of 15 bases. Germline CDR1 reads SGHRS; CDR2 reads YFSETQ. This CDR3 is CASSPNGGANEKLFF. The CDR3 bases are TGCGCCAGCAGCCCCAATGGGGGCGCGAATGAAAAACTGTTTTTT.

The V and J genes are TRBV7-9 and TRBJ2-7; TRBD2 matches 9 bases. Trimming cost V 7 bases and J 6 bases; bases outside gene matches: 7. In germline, CDR1 is SEHNR, CDR2 FQNEAQ (reference sequence). The CDR3 totals 13 residues. The CDR3 loop reads CASTAGGFFEQYF. The DNA of the CDR3 is TGTGCCAGCACGGCGGGAGGGTTCTTCGAGCAGTACTTC.

The chain has TRBV7-2 and TRBJ1-2; D not resolved. There are 11 residues in the CDR3. The V end lost 5 bases, the J end lost 7 bases, and 8 bases lay between the germline ends. Germline V gives CDR1 SGHTA, CDR2 FQGNSA. Here the CDR3 DNA reads TGTGCCAGCAGCAAGGGAGGTGGCTACACCTTC. It is translated as CASSKGGGYTF.

This clone was recorded a few times. The gene calls are TRBV9 and TRBJ2-5; 8 bases line up with TRBD2. CDR3 length: 15 residues. CDR1 is SGDLS, CDR2 YYNGEE, per germline. V was clipped by 0 bases and J by 2 bases; unmatched bases: 3. CDR3 in amino acids: CASSVEAGVQETQYF. The CDR3, as DNA: TGTGCCAGCAGCGTAGAAGCGGGAGTGCAAGAGACCCAGTACTTC. Drawing the rest from reference TRBV9 and TRBJ2-5, the complete variable domain is DSGVTQTPKHLITATGQRVTLRCSPRSGDLSVYWYQQSLDQGLQFLIQYYNGEERAKGNILERFSAQQFPDLHSELNLSSLELGDSALYFCASSVEAGVQETQYFGPGTRLLVL.

This clone showed up just a few times. CDR3 region: CASSILGGRQETQYF. In nucleotides, the CDR3 is TGTGCCAGTAGTATTCTCGGGGGACGACAAGAGACCCAGTACTTC. The chain links TRBV19 to TRBJ2-5, with D perhaps TRBD2 (6 bases). The CDR3 covers 15 residues. The germline V and J ends were trimmed by 3 bases and 2 bases, with 13 bases remaining between them. In germline, CDR1 is LNHDA, CDR2 SQIVND (reference sequence).

In its sample, this clone was seen a few times. The chain carries TRBV7-8 and TRBJ2-5; D unclear. Trimming took off 7 bases at V and 7 bases at J, with 19 bases between the two ends. Per germline, CDR1 SGHVS and CDR2 FQNEAQ. The CDR3 length is 14 residues. CDR3 protein: CASTIASPPGTQYF. DNA for the CDR3: TGTGCCAGCACCATCGCGAGCCCGCCGGGGACCCAGTACTTC.

A few counts support this clone. The chain employs TRBV19 and TRBJ1-1; D is perhaps TRBD1 (6 bases). This CDR3 has 14 residues. V lost 0 bases, J lost 5 bases, and 10 bases lay in between. CDR1 is LNHDA, CDR2 SQIVND, per germline (reference sequence). For the CDR3, the DNA is TGTGCCAGTAGTATAGAGGGCAGGGGAACTGAAGCTTTCTTT. As protein: CASSIEGRGTEAFF.

The chain carries TRBV10-3 and TRBJ2-2, with D perhaps matching TRBD2 (6 bases). CDR3 length: 19 amino acids. With 0 bases removed from V and 2 bases from J, the gap between germline ends came to 19 bases. Germline CDR1 is ENHRY and CDR2 is SYGVKD. This CDR3 is CAISESIGVAGPNTGELFF. Here the CDR3 DNA reads TGTGCCATCAGTGAGTCGATCGGCGTCGCGGGACCAAACACCGGGGAGCTGTTTTTT.

This clone was observed a handful of times. This chain uses TRBV7-2 with TRBJ2-5, with D maybe TRBD2 (7 bases). There are 14 residues in the CDR3. Looked up from germline, CDR1 is SGHTA and CDR2 is FQGNSA. The ends were cut back, 7 bases at V and 5 bases at J, with 17 bases in the middle. CDR3 in amino acids: CASTLGRGWETQYF. The CDR3 nucleotides read TGTGCCAGCACCCTAGGGAGGGGGTGGGAGACCCAGTACTTC.

This clone appeared a few times. The chain links TRBV7-2 to TRBJ2-2; perhaps TRBD2 as D (5 bases). Trimming cost V 5 bases and J 6 bases, with 13 bases left between them. Per germline, CDR1 SGHTA and CDR2 FQGNSA. This CDR3 is built from 14 residues. In DNA, the CDR3 is TGTGCCAGCAGCCTAGGAGCTAGCCCCGGGGAGCTGTTTTTT. Protein sequence: CASSLGASPGELFF.

The rearrangement joins TRBV6-5 to TRBJ2-3, with D uncertain. The CDR3 loop spans 11 amino acids. The ends were cut back, 6 bases at V and 11 bases at J, with 12 bases in the middle. Germline V CDR1 and CDR2: MNHEY, SVGAGI. The CDR3 region is CASRADEEQYF. The CDR3 DNA sequence: TGTGCCAGCAGGGCAGACGAGGAGCAGTATTTT.

This clone has only a few counts. V usage is TRBV21-1 and J usage is TRBJ1-4; TRBD1, the table's D call, was not compared with the DNA. TRBV21-1 is a documented pseudogene. This CDR3 is built from 15 residues. CDR3 nucleotide sequence: TGTGCCAGCAGCAACCCCCACAGGGCTCTCGGAAAACTGTTTTTT. It encodes CASSNPHRALGKLFF.

This clone has a handful of counts. This CDR3 is CASSLPGRDEQYF. For the CDR3, the DNA is TGTGCCAGCAGCTTGCCAGGGAGGGACGAGCAGTACTTC. This chain joins TRBV7-8 and TRBJ2-7; TRBD2 aligns across 7 bases. V gave up 3 bases and J gave up 5 bases; unmatched junction bases: 4. This CDR3 region has 13 residues. From germline, CDR1 is SGHVS and CDR2 FQNEAQ.

This sequence joins TRBV29-1 and TRBJ2-7; D call uncertain. Germline assignment: CDR1 SQVTM and CDR2 ANQGSEA. V was trimmed by 7 bases and J by 2 bases, leaving 9 bases between them. The CDR3 length is 11 residues. CDR3 region: CSASQAYEQYF. CDR3 nucleotide sequence: TGCAGCGCCAGCCAGGCCTACGAGCAGTACTTC.

The chain employs TRBV25-1 and TRBJ2-7; D ambiguous. This CDR3 has 15 residues. V lost 4 bases and J lost 0, with 13 bases in between. CDR1 and CDR2 from the germline V gene are MGHDK and SYGVNS. CDR3 loop: CASSAHSKNSYEQYF. The CDR3 nucleotides read TGTGCCAGCAGTGCCCACAGCAAAAACTCCTACGAGCAGTACTTC.

V usage is TRBV5-1 and J usage is TRBJ2-1; D is possibly TRBD1 (8 bases). CDR1 is SGHRS and CDR2 is YFSETQ in the germline V gene. Trimming took off 0 bases at V and 6 bases at J, with 16 bases between the two ends. The CDR3 is made up of 16 amino acids. The DNA for the CDR3 is TGCGCCAGCAGCTTGGAGACGAACAGGGGGGGCAATGAGCAGTTCTTC. Encoded protein: CASSLETNRGGNEQFF.

The chain carries TRBV30 and TRBJ1-2; D remains unclear. The germline V gene encodes CDR1 GTSNPN and CDR2 SVGIG (reference sequence). The CDR3 length is 13 residues. V was pared by 4 bases and J by 2 bases, with 11 bases between. CDR3 protein: CAWNKESNYGYTF. The CDR3 region has the DNA TGTGCCTGGAATAAAGAGTCGAACTATGGCTACACCTTC.

This clone was counted between two and nine times. The chain links TRBV9 to TRBJ2-5; D is unresolved. CDR3 length: 14 amino acids. The germline gives CDR1 SGDLS, CDR2 YYNGEE. V shed 4 bases and J shed 1 base, with 11 bases lying between them. CDR3 amino acids: CASSITPAQETQYF. The CDR3 nucleotides are TGTGCCAGCAGCATCACTCCCGCCCAAGAGACCCAGTACTTC.

This clone was counted between two and nine times. The chain uses TRBV5-4 and TRBJ2-7, with 13 bases that match TRBD2. CDR3 size: 15 residues. J lost 6 bases, V lost 3 bases, and 6 bases had no gene match. Germline CDR1 and CDR2: SGHNT and YYREEE (reference sequence). The CDR3 DNA reads as TGTGCCAGCAGCTGGACTAGCGGGAGCTCAGGCGAGCAGTACTTC. It encodes CASSWTSGSSGEQYF.

In this sample, this clone turned up a few times. The rearrangement links TRBV14 to TRBJ1-1; D is ambiguous. Trimming pared 2 bases from V and 1 base from J, leaving 8 bases between. Germline CDR1 reads SGHDN; CDR2 reads FVKESK. This CDR3 is 14 amino acids long. The chain's CDR3 is CASSQKQQNTEAFF. The CDR3 nucleotides are TGTGCCAGCAGCCAAAAACAGCAGAACACTGAAGCTTTCTTT.

This chain connects TRBV18 to TRBJ2-2; D ambiguous. The CDR3 sequence is 13 residues long. Looked up from germline, CDR1 is KGHSH and CDR2 is LQKENI. V lost 0 bases, J lost 6 bases, and 5 bases lay in between. The CDR3 sequence: CASSPPLPGELFF. Written as DNA, the CDR3 is TGTGCCAGCTCACCACCTCTTCCCGGGGAGCTGTTTTTT.